These T cell receptor beta chains were read from a single sample in a study of a mutant IDH1 vaccine in newly diagnosed glioma. Antigens of these TCRs are unknown. TCRdb's copy holds only in-frame clones and misses some; the assay was immunoSEQ multiplex PCR. Among about 83,000 clones listed, 90% to 95% were seen once. The source was PBMCs, collected from a glioma patient whose treatment included an IDH1 peptide vaccine. Receptors were obtained from a woman aged 50 to 65 with glioma. CDR3s include the opening cysteine and the closing phenylalanine or tryptophan. Fields, in order: CDR3 DNA, CDR3 protein, clone size, V gene, D gene, J gene. The D gene is left open where the match is weak. Part of the rows lack a size; the others show once, few, many or a class for expanded clones.

CDR3 DNA: TGTGCCAGCAGCTTAGATCGGGGGGGCACCGGGGAGCTGTTTTTT
CDR3 protein: CASSLDRGGTGELFF
clone size: few
V gene: TRBV11-2
D gene: TRBD2
J gene: TRBJ2-2

CDR3 DNA: TGTGCCAGCAGCTTTTCTTACAGGGGTCTCTCTGGAAACACCATATATTTT
CDR3 protein: CASSFSYRGLSGNTIYF
clone size: .
V gene: TRBV7-6
D gene: TRBD1
J gene: TRBJ1-3

CDR3 DNA: TGTGCCAGCAGCGCGACAGGGGTTAGCACAGATACGCAGTATTTT
CDR3 protein: CASSATGVSTDTQYF
clone size: .
V gene: TRBV5-8
D gene: TRBD1
J gene: TRBJ2-3

CDR3 DNA: TGTGCCAGCAGTTACTCAGGGGGATCTCCCTATGGCTACACCTTC
CDR3 protein: CASSYSGGSPYGYTF
clone size: .
V gene: TRBV6-5
D gene: .
J gene: TRBJ1-2

CDR3 DNA: TGTGCCAGCATCGAAGGGGGCGGGGGTGAAAAACTGTTTTTT
CDR3 protein: CASIEGGGGEKLFF
clone size: .
V gene: TRBV2
D gene: TRBD1
J gene: TRBJ1-4

CDR3 DNA: TGTGCCAGCAGCTCCTACGACGGGGAGCTGTTTTTT
CDR3 protein: CASSSYDGELFF
clone size: .
V gene: TRBV7-3
D gene: .
J gene: TRBJ2-2

CDR3 DNA: TGTGCCAGCAGCCCAATTAGCGGGAGGGTCGGTGAGCAGTTCTTC
CDR3 protein: CASSPISGRVGEQFF
clone size: .
V gene: TRBV11-2
D gene: TRBD2
J gene: TRBJ2-1

CDR3 DNA: TGTGCCAGCAGCTCTCCTGGGACAGGGGCGTCCTACGAGCAGTACTTC
CDR3 protein: CASSSPGTGASYEQYF
clone size: .
V gene: TRBV5-4
D gene: TRBD1
J gene: TRBJ2-7

CDR3 DNA: TGTGCCAGCAAACCCGGACTAGCGGAATACAATGAGCAGTTCTTC
CDR3 protein: CASKPGLAEYNEQFF
clone size: .
V gene: TRBV27
D gene: TRBD2
J gene: TRBJ2-1

CDR3 DNA: TGTGCCAGCAGCCCAAGGGAGCTAGCGGTAGCCTACAATGAGCAGTTCTTC
CDR3 protein: CASSPRELAVAYNEQFF
clone size: .
V gene: TRBV7-2
D gene: TRBD2
J gene: TRBJ2-1

CDR3 DNA: TGTGCCAGCAGTAAGGGGACAACGGGAAAACTGTTTTTT
CDR3 protein: CASSKGTTGKLFF
clone size: .
V gene: TRBV27
D gene: .
J gene: TRBJ1-4

CDR3 DNA: TGTGCCACCGGGAGGGCCGGTTTTGAGACCCAGTACTTC
CDR3 protein: CATGRAGFETQYF
clone size: .
V gene: TRBV15
D gene: TRBD2
J gene: TRBJ2-5

CDR3 DNA: TGTGCCAGCAGCCAAGGTGGGAGCGGGAACTTCGAGCAGTACTTC
CDR3 protein: CASSQGGSGNFEQYF
clone size: few
V gene: TRBV14
D gene: TRBD2
J gene: TRBJ2-7

CDR3 DNA: TGCGCCAGCAGCCTCCTCAGGGAATCCTACGAGCAGTACTTC
CDR3 protein: CASSLLRESYEQYF
clone size: .
V gene: TRBV4-1
D gene: .
J gene: TRBJ2-7

CDR3 DNA: TGTGCCAGCAGCCAAGATTGGCGGGCCTACAATGAGCAGTTCTTC
CDR3 protein: CASSQDWRAYNEQFF
clone size: .
V gene: TRBV14
D gene: .
J gene: TRBJ2-1

CDR3 DNA: TGCGCCAGCAGCTTACTAGCGGGAGGGACAGATACGCAGTATTTT
CDR3 protein: CASSLLAGGTDTQYF
clone size: .
V gene: TRBV5-1
D gene: TRBD2
J gene: TRBJ2-3

CDR3 DNA: TGTGCCATTCGGACTAGCGGGCAGAATGAGCAGTTCTTC
CDR3 protein: CAIRTSGQNEQFF
clone size: .
V gene: TRBV10-3
D gene: TRBD2
J gene: TRBJ2-1

CDR3 DNA: TGTGCCAGCAGTCCCAGGGATCCCTCTGGGGCCAACGTCCTGACTTTC
CDR3 protein: CASSPRDPSGANVLTF
clone size: .
V gene: TRBV28
D gene: .
J gene: TRBJ2-6

CDR3 DNA: TGCGCCACCCACGGAAGCTACAATGAGCAGTTCTTC
CDR3 protein: CATHGSYNEQFF
clone size: .
V gene: TRBV23-1
D gene: .
J gene: TRBJ2-1

CDR3 DNA: TGTGCCAGCACGGGGGGCGCGGAGACCCAGTACTTC
CDR3 protein: CASTGGAETQYF
clone size: .
V gene: TRBV6-5
D gene: .
J gene: TRBJ2-5

CDR3 DNA: TGTGCCAGCAGCTTCCGGCAGGGCGGAGGTCAGCCCCAGCATTTT
CDR3 protein: CASSFRQGGGQPQHF
clone size: .
V gene: TRBV7-8
D gene: .
J gene: TRBJ1-5

CDR3 DNA: TGCGCCAGCAGTGAGTCGGACTACGAGCAGTACTTC
CDR3 protein: CASSESDYEQYF
clone size: .
V gene: TRBV10-1
D gene: .
J gene: TRBJ2-7

CDR3 DNA: TGTGCCAGCAGTTTTTTGCCCGGGATGAACACTGAAGCTTTCTTT
CDR3 protein: CASSFLPGMNTEAFF
clone size: .
V gene: TRBV28
D gene: .
J gene: TRBJ1-1